This paragraph covers one TCR beta chain sequence. Clones were read by immunoSEQ multiplex PCR, and TCRdb kept only the in-frame ones, dropping some. The data show just over 300,000 clones, with roughly 90% seen just once and 9.5% held by the top ten. Membership in each cohort depended on participant-reported clinical history. This entry comes from a study of blood T cell repertoires in COVID-19. Background on the study: Acute and convalescent COVID-19 specimens originated in the United States, Italy and Spain. In each case, the material was cDNA or gDNA derived from T cells, B-cell-depleted T cells, or PBMCs.

Per the germline V gene, CDR1 is MRHNA and CDR2 is SNTAGT. Germline trimming cut 4 bases from V and 3 bases from J; bases unmatched to any gene: 6. The CDR3 extends over 15 amino acids. Sequenced: PBMCs or T cells enriched from blood (not recorded which). This chain connects TRBV6-4 to TRBJ2-1; 7 nucleotides agree with TRBD1. This receptor was taken from a woman in her 40s who had recovered from COVID-19. CDR3: CASSAPGQLYNEQFF. CDR3 DNA sequence: TGTGCCAGCAGTGCCCCGGGACAGCTCTACAATGAGCAGTTCTTC.